This T cell receptor delta chain was captured by sequencing in a study of gamma-delta T cells after stem cell transplantation. TCRdb processed the RT-PCR reads again with the CATT caller. The repertoire holds 6,500 to 8,000 delta-chain clones, with roughly 25% as singletons. This clone ranks as medium-sized. This sequence originates from a human donor. It is not recorded whose cells these are; they may come from a transplant donor. The sequenced material came from gamma-delta T cells.

The CDR3 spells CALGQAPFPTVTDKLIF. The CDR3 DNA reads TGTGCTCTTGGGCAAGCCCCATTCCCGACGGTCACCGATAAACTCATCTTT. J is TRDJ1 and V is TRDV1; D ambiguous. This CDR3 has 17 amino acids. The V and J ends lost 5 bases and 1 base respectively, with 20 bases between them. CDR1 TSWWSYY and CDR2 QGS come from the germline V gene.